A single sample is the source of the 11 T cell receptor beta chains below, sequenced in a study of blood T cells in healthy people across ages. Sample-barcoded 5' priming and a J-beta primer mix drove a second PCR of about 7 to 11 cycles. MiXCR, run by TCRdb on the 5' RACE reads, gives a single entry per CDR3 protein. Of approximately 800,000 distinct CDR3 sequences in the sample, roughly 56% were seen once. Sequencing input: blood. The receptors shown here come from a man in his forties or fifties in good health.

The chain recombines TRBV21-1 with TRBJ1-1; the table names TRBD1, a call not compared with the DNA. TRBV21-1 is recorded as a pseudogene. The CDR3 is made up of 17 amino acids. The CDR3: CASSKEDSRGLNTEAFF. Written as DNA, the CDR3 is TGTGCCAGCAGCAAAGAAGATTCGAGGGGGCTGAACACTGAAGCTTTCTTT.

This clonotype was detected ten times or more. The chain uses TRBV29-1 and TRBJ1-1; tentatively, D is TRBD1 (6 bases). Trimming took 7 bases from V and 9 from J, leaving 15 bases between them. Germline loops: CDR1 SQVTM, CDR2 ANQGSEA. The CDR3 has 11 amino acids. CDR3 bases: TGCAGCGGGACAGACAGAGAACAAGCTTTCTTT. It translates to CSGTDREQAFF.

The CDR3 DNA is TGTGCCAGCAGTTTTAATGGCCTCAATCAGCCCCAGCATTTT. It translates to CASSFNGLNQPQHF. The V call is TRBV27, the J call TRBJ1-5, with D unclear. Trimming shortened V by 3 bases and J by 3 bases, and 9 bases separated the two germline ends. Germline-derived CDR1 and CDR2 are MNHEY and SMNVEV (reference sequence). The CDR3 spans 14 residues.

The genes are TRBV5-1 and TRBJ2-6; 9 bases match TRBD1. CDR1 is SGHRS, CDR2 YFSETQ, per germline. V lost 0 bases, J lost 4 bases, and 8 bases stayed unmatched. CDR3 size: 18 residues. The CDR3 DNA sequence: TGCGCCAGCAGCTTGGTTACCGGGACAGGGACCGGGGCCAACGTCCTGACTTTC. It codes for CASSLVTGTGTGANVLTF.

The rearrangement uses TRBV11-3 and TRBJ2-1; 7 bases align to TRBD1. With 6 bases clipped from V and 9 bases from J, the junction kept 8 bases outside the gene matches. Germline CDR1 is SGHNT and CDR2 is YENEEA. This CDR3 has 13 residues. The CDR3 reads CASSRDSSGEQFF. For the CDR3, the DNA is TGTGCCAGCAGTAGGGACAGCAGTGGTGAGCAGTTCTTC.

This clonotype came up once. The CDR3 here is CATSDGAGEKTQYF. DNA of the CDR3: TGTGCCACCAGTGATGGTGCGGGGGAGAAGACCCAGTACTTC. The chain carries TRBV24-1 and TRBJ2-7; TRBD2 agrees at 7 bases. The J call is doubtful: the DNA matches TRBJ2-5 better. In germline, CDR1 is KGHDR, CDR2 SFDVKD. The length of the CDR3 is 14 residues.

This clonotype was seen repeatedly, ten times or more. The chain has TRBV10-3 and TRBJ2-5; D uncertain. The V end was cut by 7 bases, the J end by 3 bases, with 9 bases between. This CDR3 is 12 amino acids long. In germline, CDR1 is ENHRY, CDR2 SYGVKD. DNA of the CDR3: TGTGCCATCATGGACGACAAAGAGACCCAGTACTTC. Its protein product is CAIMDDKETQYF.

This clonotype was seen once. The chain couples TRBV7-9 to TRBJ2-7; D remains ambiguous. With 5 bases removed from V and 6 bases from J, the gap between germline ends came to 11 bases. Germline values: CDR1 SEHNR, CDR2 FQNEAQ (reference sequence). This CDR3 spans 12 amino acids. CDR3 nucleotide sequence: TGTGCCAGCAGCCCGCAGGTTCCCGAGCAGTACTTC. It codes for CASSPQVPEQYF.

The rearrangement links TRBV7-2 to TRBJ2-4; 7 bases align to TRBD1. The CDR3 totals 14 residues. V dropped 5 bases and J dropped 15; count of bases not matched to a gene: 16. CDR1 SGHTA and CDR2 FQGNSA come from the germline V gene. CDR3 coding DNA: TGTGCCAGCAGCGTACAGGGGCCCCCTTATCTTGCGTACTTC. It is translated as CASSVQGPPYLAYF. Full variable domain (remainder filled in from reference TRBV7-2 and TRBJ2-4): GAGVSQSPSNKVTEKGKDVELRCDPISGHTALYWYRQSLGQGLEFLIYFQGNSAPDKSGLPSDRFSAERTGGSVSTLTIQRTQQEDSAVYLCASSVQGPPYLAYFGAGTRLSVL.

This clonotype was counted between two and nine times. The V and J genes are TRBV7-2 and TRBJ2-3; 9 nucleotides match TRBD1. The CDR3 length is 15 residues. The V and J ends lost 6 bases and 4 bases, in that order; junction bases with no gene match: 8. The germline gives CDR1 SGHTA, CDR2 FQGNSA. The CDR3 DNA follows: TGTGCCAGCAGACCACAGGGGGCATATTCAGATACGCAGTATTTT. It is translated as CASRPQGAYSDTQYF.

The J gene is TRBJ1-1, the V gene TRBV5-1; 9 positions agree with TRBD1. Germline CDR1 reads SGHRS; CDR2 reads YFSETQ. With 4 bases clipped from V and 4 bases from J, the junction kept 8 bases outside the gene matches. The CDR3 runs to 15 residues. CDR3 sequence (DNA): TGCGCCAGCAGCCAGAACAGGGGGCGCGTCACTGAAGCTTTCTTT. Translated: CASSQNRGRVTEAFF.